Below are 2 T cell receptor beta chains sequenced from a single sample in a study of cytomegalovirus exposure and HLA in healthy donors. A multiplex PCR was run with 60 Vbeta primers and 13 Jbeta primers. Profiled with immunoSEQ multiplex PCR; TCRdb holds only in-frame clones, not every one. The sample yields around 130,000 clones, roughly three quarters seen once. Sequences were obtained from PBMCs. These receptors all come from a woman aged 55-69 years in good health and CMV-seronegative.

The chain combines TRBV5-1 with TRBJ1-2, with 10 bases identical to TRBD1. The J segment lost 4 bases and the V segment lost 2 bases, leaving 5 bases of the junction unmatched. Germline CDR1 reads SGHRS; CDR2 reads YFSETQ. This CDR3 is 15 amino acids long. The CDR3 DNA reads as TGCGCCAGCAGCTTCGGGACAGGGGCGGCCTATGGCTACACCTTC. Translation: CASSFGTGAAYGYTF. Using reference TRBV5-1 and TRBJ1-2 for the parts outside the CDR3, the full variable domain is KAGVTQTPRYLIKTRGQQVTLSCSPISGHRSVSWYQQTPGQGLQFLFEYFSETQRNKGNFPGRFSGRQFSNSRSEMNVSTLELGDSALYLCASSFGTGAAYGYTFGSGTRLTVV.

This clone is a singleton in its sample. In DNA, the CDR3 is TGCGCCAGCAGCTTGGGACAGCCGCTTTCCTACGAGCAGTACTTC. Translated, it gives CASSLGQPLSYEQYF. The V gene is TRBV5-1, the J gene TRBJ2-7, with D possibly being TRBD1 (5 bases). From germline, CDR1 is SGHRS and CDR2 YFSETQ. V was trimmed by 0 bases and J by 1 base, leaving 11 bases between them. The CDR3 runs to 15 residues.